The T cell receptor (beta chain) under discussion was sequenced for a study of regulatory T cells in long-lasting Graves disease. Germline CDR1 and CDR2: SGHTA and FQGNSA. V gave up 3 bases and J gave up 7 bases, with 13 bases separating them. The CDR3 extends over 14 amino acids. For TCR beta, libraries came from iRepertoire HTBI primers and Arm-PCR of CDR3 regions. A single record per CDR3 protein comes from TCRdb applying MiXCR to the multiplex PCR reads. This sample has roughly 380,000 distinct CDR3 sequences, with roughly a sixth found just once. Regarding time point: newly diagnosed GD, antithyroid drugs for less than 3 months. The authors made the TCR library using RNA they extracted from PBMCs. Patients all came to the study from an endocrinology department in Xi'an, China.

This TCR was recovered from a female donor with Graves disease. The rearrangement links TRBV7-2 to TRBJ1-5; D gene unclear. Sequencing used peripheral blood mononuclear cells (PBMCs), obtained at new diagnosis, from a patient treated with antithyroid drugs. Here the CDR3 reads CASSLDSGEQPQHF. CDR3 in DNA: TGTGCCAGCAGCTTGGACTCCGGGGAACAGCCCCAGCATTTT.